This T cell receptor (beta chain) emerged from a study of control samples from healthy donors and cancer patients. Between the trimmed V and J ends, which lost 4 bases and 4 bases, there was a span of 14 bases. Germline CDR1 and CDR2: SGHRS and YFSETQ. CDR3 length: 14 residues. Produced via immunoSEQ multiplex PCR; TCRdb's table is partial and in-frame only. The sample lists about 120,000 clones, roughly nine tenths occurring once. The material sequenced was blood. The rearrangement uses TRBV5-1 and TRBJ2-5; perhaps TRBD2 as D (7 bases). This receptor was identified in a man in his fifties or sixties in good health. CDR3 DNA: TGCGCCAGCAGCCCCGGGGGGCCAAGAGAGACCCAGTACTTC. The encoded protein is CASSPGGPRETQYF.